Reported below is one T cell receptor (beta chain). What it recognizes is unknown. These data belong to a study of T cell responses to AZD1222 COVID-19 vaccine. Study background: Timing groups of about 4 and about 12 weeks for second doses were pooled. Study results and caveats: Increases in Spike-specific TCR breadth and depth were seen after two AZD1222 doses.

Repertoires were generated with immunoSEQ multiplex PCR, while TCRdb's copy carries only in-frame clones and drops some. Of around 100,000 clones listed, about 87% were seen once; the top ten hold about a sixth. CDR3 size: 16 residues. In germline, CDR1 is SGHRS, CDR2 YFSETQ. The V gene lost 0 bases and the J gene lost 2 bases, with 13 bases spanning the gap. Sequencing used peripheral blood, obtained on day 0 of AZD1222 vaccination. The sequence came from an adult in good health. J is TRBJ2-3 and V is TRBV5-1; D is possibly TRBD2 (6 bases). CDR3: CASSLGASAITDTQYF. The CDR3 nucleotides read TGCGCCAGCAGCTTGGGGGCTAGCGCGATCACAGATACGCAGTATTTT.